The count of the clone carrying this T cell receptor beta chain is one. As handled by the study authors: Reference gene primer amplification yielded estimated nucleated cell counts. Sequencing used immunoSEQ multiplex PCR; TCRdb keeps in-frame clones, though not all of them. The V and J calls and clone size were taken over from that table, and D and trimming were inferred from the DNA. The sample shows approximately 200,000 clones, over 75% of them seen only once. From germline, CDR1 is LGHDT and CDR2 YNNKEL (reference sequence). The CDR3 consists of 15 residues. Losses at the gene ends were 1 base for V and 3 bases for J; bases not matched to a gene: 4. Each participant's cohort was designated according to participant-reported clinical history. The sample belongs to a study of blood T cell repertoires in COVID-19. Looking at the study overall: The study drew acute and convalescent COVID-19 samples from the United States, Italy and Spain. The cDNA or gDNA used as material had been derived from T cells, B-cell-depleted T cells, or PBMCs.

Sequenced material: PBMCs or T cells enriched from blood (not recorded which). This TCR was sampled from a woman between 18 and 30 years old in a cohort exposed to, infected with or recovered from COVID-19 (not recorded which). The J gene is TRBJ2-5, the V gene TRBV3-1 (or the pseudogene TRBV3-2); 8 bases fit TRBD2. The CDR3 sequence: CASSQVVLAEETQYF. The CDR3, as DNA: TGTGCCAGCAGCCAAGTGGTACTAGCGGAAGAGACCCAGTACTTC.